The 10 T cell receptor beta chains below all came from one sample that was sequenced in a study of Graves' ophthalmopathy and Graves' hyperthyroidism listed by TCRdb under 2018. TCRdb names Illumina HiSeq 2000 as the instrument used. For repertoire sequencing, the TCR beta CDR3 regions were amplified from RNA transcripts. The first round of RT-PCR was done with HTBI primers and the Qiagen OneStep RT-PCR kit, and was followed by a second round of multiplex PCR, then size selection and purification. TCRdb ran its own pipeline on the public reads, namely fastp trimming at Q25 and MiXCR clone calling, and kept in-frame beta chains. For every CDR3 protein sequence, its rows merge into one entry that carries the most common genes and DNA. The table for this sample lists around 400,000 distinct CDR3 sequences; approximately 16% of them were counted only once. Together, the top ten hold around 1.4% of the sample.

Material for sequencing was peripheral blood. These receptors came from a young woman with Graves' ophthalmopathy. Donor details come from another sample of the same person, matched by shared clones.

This clonotype has ten or more counts. The chain employs TRBV28 and TRBJ2-2; D possibly corresponds to TRBD2 (6 bases). Germline V gives CDR1 MDHEN, CDR2 SYDVKM. The CDR3 is 16 amino acids. Trimming cost V 5 bases and J 4 bases, with 17 bases left between them. DNA for the CDR3: TGTGCCAGCAGTCAATCGGGACTCCAATTCACCGGGGAGCTGTTTTTT. This encodes CASSQSGLQFTGELFF.

The chain recombines TRBV20-1 with TRBJ1-6; 8 nucleotides line up with TRBD1. CDR1 DFQATT and CDR2 SNEGSKA come from the germline V gene (reference sequence). Trimming at V came to 3 bases and at J to 5 bases, leaving 12 bases not matched to a gene. This CDR3 is built from 17 residues. The CDR3 reads CSARRGIGTGDNSPLHF. CDR3 DNA: TGCAGTGCTAGGAGAGGTATCGGGACAGGAGATAATTCACCCCTCCACTTT.

This clonotype has a count of ten or more. The chain employs TRBV5-1 and TRBJ2-7, with D uncertain. V was shortened by 4 bases and J by 2 bases, with 19 bases between the two germline ends. Germline V gene sequence: CDR1 SGHRS, CDR2 YFSETQ. The CDR3 is 16 amino acids. CDR3 protein: CASSPRPKGKTYEQYF. CDR3 nucleotides: TGCGCCAGCAGCCCCCGGCCCAAGGGAAAGACCTACGAGCAGTACTTC.

This clonotype was found a few times. The chain has TRBV18 and TRBJ2-7; 9 bases align to TRBD2. This CDR3 region has 15 residues. The V gene end was trimmed by 4 bases and the J gene end by 3 bases; junction bases not matched to a gene: 7. Germline V gene data show CDR1 as KGHSH and CDR2 as LQKENI. The CDR3 loop reads CASSQATSGNYEQYF. For the CDR3, the DNA is TGTGCCAGCTCACAAGCGACTAGCGGCAACTACGAGCAGTACTTC.

This clonotype has a count of ten or more. The rearrangement uses TRBV20-1 and TRBJ2-7; no clear D. V lost 5 bases to trimming and J lost 1 base, with 15 bases between them. CDR3 size: 14 residues. CDR1 DFQATT and CDR2 SNEGSKA come from the germline V gene (reference sequence). The CDR3 bases are TGCAGTGCTGATTCTAGAGAGAAGTCCTACGAGCAGTACTTC. Protein product: CSADSREKSYEQYF.

This clonotype showed up many times. This chain joins TRBV29-1 and TRBJ2-7; D possibly uses TRBD1 or TRBD2 (5 bases each). Germline CDR1 SQVTM, CDR2 ANQGSEA. The CDR3 runs 16 residues. The V end was cut by 4 bases, the J end by 7 bases, with 26 bases between. This CDR3 is CSVADQSGRATGEQYF. DNA for the CDR3: TGCAGCGTTGCAGATCAATCGGGACGCGCAACGGGGGAGCAGTACTTC.

The chain employs TRBV6-1 and TRBJ2-7; D gene uncertain. Germline V lookup: CDR1 MNHNS, CDR2 SASEGT. The CDR3 totals 10 residues. The V gene lost 7 bases and the J gene lost 3 bases, with 4 bases spanning the gap. The CDR3 region is CASTHYEQYF. DNA for the CDR3: TGTGCCAGCACCCACTACGAGCAGTACTTC.

This clonotype was seen repeatedly, ten times or more. V gene TRBV12-3 or TRBV12-4 combines with J gene TRBJ1-6, with D hard to call. The CDR3 extends over 14 amino acids. V shed 3 bases and J shed 7 bases, with 10 bases lying between them. CDR3 bases: TGTGCCAGCAGTTTCAAGGTGGGGAATTCACCCCTCCACTTT. It yields the protein CASSFKVGNSPLHF.

The chain joins TRBV27 to TRBJ2-1, with 8 bases that match TRBD2. Germline V gene lookup returns CDR1 MNHEY and CDR2 SMNVEV (reference sequence). The CDR3 has 13 residues. V lost 6 bases to trimming and J lost 4 bases; unmatched junction nucleotides: 2. CDR3 residues: CASSRGGYNEQFF. In DNA, the CDR3 is TGTGCCAGCAGCCGGGGGGGGTACAATGAGCAGTTCTTC.

This clonotype was seen at least ten times. CDR3 region: CASSLGTSSSYEQYF. The CDR3 DNA reads as TGCGCCAGCAGCTTGGGTACGTCGAGCTCCTACGAGCAGTACTTC. This chain joins TRBV5-1 and TRBJ2-7, with D uncertain. The CDR3 spans 15 residues. The germline V gene encodes CDR1 SGHRS and CDR2 YFSETQ. Trimming took 0 bases from V and 0 from J, leaving 10 bases between them. The entire variable domain, with the rest obtained from reference TRBV5-1 and TRBJ2-7, is as follows: KAGVTQTPRYLIKTRGQQVTLSCSPISGHRSVSWYQQTPGQGLQFLFEYFSETQRNKGNFPGRFSGRQFSNSRSEMNVSTLELGDSALYLCASSLGTSSSYEQYFGPGTRLTVT.